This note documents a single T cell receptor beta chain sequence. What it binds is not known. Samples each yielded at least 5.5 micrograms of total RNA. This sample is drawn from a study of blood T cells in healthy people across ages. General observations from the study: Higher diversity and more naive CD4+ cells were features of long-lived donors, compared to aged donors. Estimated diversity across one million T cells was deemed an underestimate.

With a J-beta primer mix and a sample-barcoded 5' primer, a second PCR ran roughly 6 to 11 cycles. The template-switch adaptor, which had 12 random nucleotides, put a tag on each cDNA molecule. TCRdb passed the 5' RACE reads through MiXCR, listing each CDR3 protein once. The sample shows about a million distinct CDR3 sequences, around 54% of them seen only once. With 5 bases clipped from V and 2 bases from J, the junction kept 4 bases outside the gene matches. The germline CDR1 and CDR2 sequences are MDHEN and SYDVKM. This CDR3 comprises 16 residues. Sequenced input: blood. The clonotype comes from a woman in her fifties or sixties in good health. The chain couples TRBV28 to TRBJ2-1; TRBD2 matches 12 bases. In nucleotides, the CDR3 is TGTGCCAGCAGTATCCTAGCGGGAGGGCCCTACAATGAGCAGTTCTTC. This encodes CASSILAGGPYNEQFF.